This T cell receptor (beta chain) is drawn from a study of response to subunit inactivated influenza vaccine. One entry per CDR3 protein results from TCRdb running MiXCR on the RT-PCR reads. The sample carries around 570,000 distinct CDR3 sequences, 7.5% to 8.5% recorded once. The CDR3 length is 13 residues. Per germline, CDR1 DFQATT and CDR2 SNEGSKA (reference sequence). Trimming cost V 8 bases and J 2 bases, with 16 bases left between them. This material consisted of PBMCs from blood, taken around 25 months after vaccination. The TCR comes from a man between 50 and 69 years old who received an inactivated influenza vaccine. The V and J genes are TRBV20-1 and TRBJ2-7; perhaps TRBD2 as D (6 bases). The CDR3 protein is CSTPTSRPYEQYF. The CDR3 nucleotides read TGCAGTACCCCTACTAGCCGCCCCTACGAGCAGTACTTC.